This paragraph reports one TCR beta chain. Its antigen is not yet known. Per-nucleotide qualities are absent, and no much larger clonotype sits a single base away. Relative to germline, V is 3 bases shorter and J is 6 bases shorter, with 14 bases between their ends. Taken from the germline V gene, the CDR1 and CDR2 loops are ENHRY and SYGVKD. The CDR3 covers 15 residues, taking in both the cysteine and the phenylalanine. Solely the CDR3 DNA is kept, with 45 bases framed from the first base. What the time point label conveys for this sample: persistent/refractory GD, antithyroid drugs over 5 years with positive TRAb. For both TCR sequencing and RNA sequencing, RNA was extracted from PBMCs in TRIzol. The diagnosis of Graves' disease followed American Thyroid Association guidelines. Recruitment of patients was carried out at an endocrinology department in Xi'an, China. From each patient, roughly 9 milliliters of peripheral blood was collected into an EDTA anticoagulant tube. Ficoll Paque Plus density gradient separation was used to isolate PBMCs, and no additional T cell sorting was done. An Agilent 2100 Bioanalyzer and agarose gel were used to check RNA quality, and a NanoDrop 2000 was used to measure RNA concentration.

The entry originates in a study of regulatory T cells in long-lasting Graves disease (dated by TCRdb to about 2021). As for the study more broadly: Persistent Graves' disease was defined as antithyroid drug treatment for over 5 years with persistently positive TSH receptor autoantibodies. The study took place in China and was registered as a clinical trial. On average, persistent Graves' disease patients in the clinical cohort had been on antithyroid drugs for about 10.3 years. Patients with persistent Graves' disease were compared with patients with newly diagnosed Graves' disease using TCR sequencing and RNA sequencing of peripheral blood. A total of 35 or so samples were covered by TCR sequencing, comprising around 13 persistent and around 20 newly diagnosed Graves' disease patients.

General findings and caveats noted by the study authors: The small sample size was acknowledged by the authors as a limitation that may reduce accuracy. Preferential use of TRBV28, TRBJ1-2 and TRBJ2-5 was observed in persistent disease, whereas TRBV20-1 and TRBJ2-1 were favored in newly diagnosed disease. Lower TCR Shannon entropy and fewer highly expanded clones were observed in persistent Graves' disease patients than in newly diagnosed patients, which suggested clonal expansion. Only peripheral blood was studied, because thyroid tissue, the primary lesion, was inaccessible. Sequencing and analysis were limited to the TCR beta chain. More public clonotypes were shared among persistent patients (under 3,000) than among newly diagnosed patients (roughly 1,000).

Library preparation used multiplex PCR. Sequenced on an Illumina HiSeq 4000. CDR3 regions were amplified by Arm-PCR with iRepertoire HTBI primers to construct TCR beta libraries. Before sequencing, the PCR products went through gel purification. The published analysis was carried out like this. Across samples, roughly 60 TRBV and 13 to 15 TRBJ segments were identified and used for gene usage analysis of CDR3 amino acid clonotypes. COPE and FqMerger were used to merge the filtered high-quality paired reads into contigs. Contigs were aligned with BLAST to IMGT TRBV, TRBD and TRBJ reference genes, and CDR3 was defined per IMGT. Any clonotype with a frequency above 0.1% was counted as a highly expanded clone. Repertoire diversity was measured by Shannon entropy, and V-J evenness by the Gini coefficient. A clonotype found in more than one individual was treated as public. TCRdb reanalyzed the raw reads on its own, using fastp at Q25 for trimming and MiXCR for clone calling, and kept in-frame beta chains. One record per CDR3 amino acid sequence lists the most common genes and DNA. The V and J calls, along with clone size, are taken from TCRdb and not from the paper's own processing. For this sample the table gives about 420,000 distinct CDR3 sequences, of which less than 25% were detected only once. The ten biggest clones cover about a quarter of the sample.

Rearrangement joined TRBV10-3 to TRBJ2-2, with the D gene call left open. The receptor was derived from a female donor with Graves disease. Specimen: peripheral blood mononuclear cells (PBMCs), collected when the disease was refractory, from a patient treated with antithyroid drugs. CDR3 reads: CAISDGQASAGELFF. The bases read TGTGCCATCAGTGACGGGCAGGCGTCTGCCGGGGAGCTGTTTTTT.